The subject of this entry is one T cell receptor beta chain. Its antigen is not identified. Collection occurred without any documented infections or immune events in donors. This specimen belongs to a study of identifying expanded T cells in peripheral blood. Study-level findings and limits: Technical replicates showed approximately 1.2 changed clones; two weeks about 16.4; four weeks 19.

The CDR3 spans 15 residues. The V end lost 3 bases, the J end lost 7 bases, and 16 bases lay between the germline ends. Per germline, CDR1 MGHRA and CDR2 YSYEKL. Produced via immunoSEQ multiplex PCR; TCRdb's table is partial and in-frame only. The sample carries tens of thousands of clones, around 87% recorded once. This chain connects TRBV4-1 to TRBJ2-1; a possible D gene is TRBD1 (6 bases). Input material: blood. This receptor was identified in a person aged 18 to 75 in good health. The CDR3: CASSHNGQISNEQFF. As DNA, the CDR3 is TGCGCCAGCAGCCATAACGGACAGATTTCAAATGAGCAGTTCTTC.